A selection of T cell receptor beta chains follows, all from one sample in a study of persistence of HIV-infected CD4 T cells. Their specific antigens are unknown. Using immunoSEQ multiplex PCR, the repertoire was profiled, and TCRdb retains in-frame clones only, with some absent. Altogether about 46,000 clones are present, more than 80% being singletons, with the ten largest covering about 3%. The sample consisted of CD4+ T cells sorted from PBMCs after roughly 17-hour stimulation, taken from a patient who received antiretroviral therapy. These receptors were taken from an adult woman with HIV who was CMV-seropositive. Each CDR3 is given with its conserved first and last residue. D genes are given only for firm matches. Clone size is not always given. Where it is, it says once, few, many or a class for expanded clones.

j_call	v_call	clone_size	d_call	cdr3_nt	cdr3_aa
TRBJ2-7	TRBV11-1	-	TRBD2	TGTGCCAGCACCCTTGGGCTAGCGGTTGGGGAGCAGTACTTC	CASTLGLAVGEQYF
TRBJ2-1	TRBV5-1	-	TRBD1	TGCGCCAGCAGCTTGGCCCCAGGGGGCGGTTACAATGAGCAGTTCTTC	CASSLAPGGGYNEQFF
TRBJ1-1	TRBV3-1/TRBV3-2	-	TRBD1	TGTGCCAGCAGCGAAACCGGGACAGCAGGTACTGAAGCTTTCTTT	CASSETGTAGTEAFF
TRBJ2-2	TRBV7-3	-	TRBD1	TGTGCCAGCAGGAGACTGGGGACAGGGGCTGGGTCCGGGGAGCTGTTTTTT	CASRRLGTGAGSGELFF
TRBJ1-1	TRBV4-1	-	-	TGCGCCAGCAGCCAAGATGGGAGGGGGGATGAAGCTTTCTTT	CASSQDGRGDEAFF
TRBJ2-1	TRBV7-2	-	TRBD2	TGTGCCAGCAGCTCCCAGCGGGGGGGCAGCAATGAGCAGTTCTTC	CASSSQRGGSNEQFF
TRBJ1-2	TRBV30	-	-	TGTGCCTGGATTCCCCGGAAAGAGGGCCGTTATGGCTACACCTTC	CAWIPRKEGRYGYTF
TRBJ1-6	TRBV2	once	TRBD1	TGTGCCAGCACCTTGACAGGGCTTTCACCCCTCCACTTT	CASTLTGLSPLHF
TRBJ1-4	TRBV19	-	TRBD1	TGTGCCAGTAGTATCGGACAGGGGTCTGAAAAACTGTTTTTT	CASSIGQGSEKLFF
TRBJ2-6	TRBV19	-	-	TGTGCCAGTAGTATAGGGGCCGGCACCTCTGGGGCCAACGTCCTGACTTTC	CASSIGAGTSGANVLTF
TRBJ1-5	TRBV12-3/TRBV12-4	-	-	TGTGCCAGCAGTTTAGAGTCTAGGCAGCCCCAGCATTTT	CASSLESRQPQHF
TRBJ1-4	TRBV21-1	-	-	TGTGCCAGCAGCAAAGCCCGAGCAGGAGCAACTAATGAAAAACTGTTTTTT	CASSKARAGATNEKLFF
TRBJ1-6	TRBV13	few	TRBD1	TGTGCCAGCAGCCAGAGAGGACAGGGCTTCGGTTCACCCCTCCACTTT	CASSQRGQGFGSPLHF
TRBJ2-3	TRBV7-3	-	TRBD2	TGTGCCAGCACCCCGCAAGGGACTAGCGGGATCTTGAGCACAGATACGCAGTATTTT	CASTPQGTSGILSTDTQYF
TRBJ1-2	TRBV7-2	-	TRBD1	TGTGCCAGCAGCCCCGAGGGGGCAGGGGGGCCTTATGGCTACACCTTC	CASSPEGAGGPYGYTF
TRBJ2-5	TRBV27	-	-	TGTGCCAGCAGTCGGCTGGGACTGCGACAAGAGACCCAGTACTTC	CASSRLGLRQETQYF
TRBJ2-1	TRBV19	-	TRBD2	TGTGCCAGTAGTAAGACGGTTAGCGGGAGTCCCGATGAGCAGTTCTTC	CASSKTVSGSPDEQFF
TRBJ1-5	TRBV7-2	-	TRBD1	TGTGCCAGCAGCTTGACCAGGGGGAATCAGCCCCAGCATTTT	CASSLTRGNQPQHF
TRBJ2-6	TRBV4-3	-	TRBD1	TGCGCCAGCAGCTCAGGGGGCTCTGGGGCCAACGTCCTGACTTTC	CASSSGGSGANVLTF
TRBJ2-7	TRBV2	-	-	TGTGCCTCGGGACGGTCGATTTCCTACGAGCAGTACTTC	CASGRSISYEQYF
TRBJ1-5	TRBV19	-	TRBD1	TGTGCCAGTAGTATCTCACAGGGGGCTGGAAATCAGCCCCAGCATTTT	CASSISQGAGNQPQHF
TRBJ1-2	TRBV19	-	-	TGTGCCAGTAGTACTACTGCCCAAACGGGAGGCTACACCTTC	CASSTTAQTGGYTF
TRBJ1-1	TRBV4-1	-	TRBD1	TGCGCCAGCAGGGGATCACGACAGGGGGAGGTTACTCCGAACACTGAAGCTTTCTTT	CASRGSRQGEVTPNTEAFF
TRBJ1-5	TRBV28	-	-	TGTGCCACGCACGTTGGGGGCAATCAGCCCCAGCATTTT	CATHVGGNQPQHF
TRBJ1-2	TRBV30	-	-	TGTGCCTGGAGTGTATTCAGGGGCGCCTATGGCTACACCTTC	CAWSVFRGAYGYTF
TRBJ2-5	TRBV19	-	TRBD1	TGTGCCAGTAGTACAACAGGGGGGGAGACCCAGTACTTC	CASSTTGGETQYF
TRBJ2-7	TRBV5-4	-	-	TGTGCCAGCAGCCCTGGCCACCCTAACGAGCAGTACTTC	CASSPGHPNEQYF
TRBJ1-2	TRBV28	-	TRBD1	TGTGCCAGCAGAAATCGGACAGGATCTGGCTACACCTTC	CASRNRTGSGYTF
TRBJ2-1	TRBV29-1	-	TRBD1	TGCAGCGTCCCGACAGGGGGCTTCTACAATGAGCAGTTCTTC	CSVPTGGFYNEQFF
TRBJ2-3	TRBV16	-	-	TGTGCCAGCAGCCAAGGGTTGGCAGATACGCAGTATTTT	CASSQGLADTQYF
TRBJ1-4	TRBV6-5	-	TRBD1	TGTGCCAGCAGTTCACAGGGGACTAATGAAAAACTGTTTTTT	CASSSQGTNEKLFF
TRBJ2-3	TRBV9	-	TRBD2	TGTGCCAGCAGCGTATTCGGGAGGGCCGGGAAAGATACGCAGTATTTT	CASSVFGRAGKDTQYF
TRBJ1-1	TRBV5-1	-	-	TGCGCCAGCAATGAACAACTGAACACTGAAGCTTTCTTT	CASNEQLNTEAFF
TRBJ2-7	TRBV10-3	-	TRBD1	TGTGCCATCAGTGAGCCGGGACAGGGCGCCTACGAGCAGTACTTC	CAISEPGQGAYEQYF
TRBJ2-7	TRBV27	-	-	TGTGCCAGCAGCCGCAGGGGTGCCGGTGGTTCTGGCGAGCAGTACTTC	CASSRRGAGGSGEQYF
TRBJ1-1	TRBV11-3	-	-	TGTGCCAGCAGCCCCCAAGGACCCGGGCGGACTGAAGCTTTCTTT	CASSPQGPGRTEAFF
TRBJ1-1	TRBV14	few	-	TGTGCCAGCAGCCAAGATCAAAGGTACACTGAAGCTTTCTTT	CASSQDQRYTEAFF
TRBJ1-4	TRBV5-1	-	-	TGCGCCAGCAGCTCCCAACAGGCGCGGGGGAATGAAAAACTGTTTTTT	CASSSQQARGNEKLFF
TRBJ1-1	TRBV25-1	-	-	TGTGCCAGCAGTGATGACAGAGACACTGAAGCTTTCTTT	CASSDDRDTEAFF
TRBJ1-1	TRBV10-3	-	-	TGTGCCTCCAACAAGGGAACTGAAGCTTTCTTT	CASNKGTEAFF
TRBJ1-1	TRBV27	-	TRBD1	TGTGCCAGCAGTTTATATCGATCCCCGCCCGGACAGGGGGGGACTGAAGCTTTCTTT	CASSLYRSPPGQGGTEAFF